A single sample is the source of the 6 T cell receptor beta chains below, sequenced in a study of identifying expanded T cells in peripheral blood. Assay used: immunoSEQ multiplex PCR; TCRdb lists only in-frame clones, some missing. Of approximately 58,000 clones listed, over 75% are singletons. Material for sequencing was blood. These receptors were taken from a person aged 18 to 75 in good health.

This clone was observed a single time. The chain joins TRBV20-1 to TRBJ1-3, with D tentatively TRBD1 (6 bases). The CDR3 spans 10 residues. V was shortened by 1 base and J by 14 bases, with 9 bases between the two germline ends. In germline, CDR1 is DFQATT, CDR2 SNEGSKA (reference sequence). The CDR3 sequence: CSARVTGVYF. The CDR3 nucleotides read TGCAGTGCTAGAGTGACAGGCGTATATTTT.

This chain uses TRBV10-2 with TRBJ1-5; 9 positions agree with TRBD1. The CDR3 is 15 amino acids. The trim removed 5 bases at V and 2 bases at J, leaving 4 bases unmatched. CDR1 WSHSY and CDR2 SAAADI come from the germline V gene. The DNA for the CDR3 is TGCGCCAGCAGTCTACAGGGGGCTCGCAATCAGCCCCAGCATTTT. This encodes CASSLQGARNQPQHF.

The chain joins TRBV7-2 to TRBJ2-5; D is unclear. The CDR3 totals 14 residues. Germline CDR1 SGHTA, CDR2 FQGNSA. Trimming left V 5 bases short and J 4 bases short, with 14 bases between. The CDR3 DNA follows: TGTGCCAGCAGCCTAGTTGGGTTGGGAGAGACCCAGTACTTC. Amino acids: CASSLVGLGETQYF.

The CDR3 DNA reads as TGCGCCAGCAGCCCAACGGCTTTTGGGAGCTCCTACAATGAGCAGTTCTTC. Its translation: CASSPTAFGSSYNEQFF. This chain joins TRBV5-1 and TRBJ2-1; possible D gene TRBD2, 5 bases. V gave up 4 bases and J gave up 0 bases, with 17 bases separating them. There are 17 residues in the CDR3. Per germline, CDR1 SGHRS and CDR2 YFSETQ.

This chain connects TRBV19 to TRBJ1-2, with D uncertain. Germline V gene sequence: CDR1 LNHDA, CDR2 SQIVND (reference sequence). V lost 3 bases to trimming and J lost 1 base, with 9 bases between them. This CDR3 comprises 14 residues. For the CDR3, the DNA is TGTGCCAGTAGTATCCGGGGAGGTAACTATGGCTACACCTTC. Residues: CASSIRGGNYGYTF.

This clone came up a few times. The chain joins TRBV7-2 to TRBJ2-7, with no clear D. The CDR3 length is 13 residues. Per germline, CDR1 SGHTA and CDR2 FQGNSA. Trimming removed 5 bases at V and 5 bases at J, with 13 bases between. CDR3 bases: TGTGCCAGCAGCAAGCAGGTTATCGACGAGCAGTACTTC. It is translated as CASSKQVIDEQYF.